The 30 T cell receptor beta chains below come from one sample, sequenced in a study of OX40 agonist ivuxolimab in advanced cancers. Measured with immunoSEQ multiplex PCR; TCRdb has only the in-frame clones, and not every one. The sample holds about 70,000 clones, more than 80% seen once. The sequencing used CD4+ or CD8+ T cells sorted from blood, collected in a trial of the OX40 agonist ivuxolimab. These receptors all stem from an adult with an advanced solid tumor such as melanoma, head and neck, liver or kidney cancer.

V and J are TRBV7-3 and TRBJ2-1, with D possibly being TRBD2 (6 bases). V lost 5 bases and J 9 bases, leaving 17 bases between the germline ends. From germline, CDR1 is SGHTA and CDR2 FQGTGA. This CDR3 comprises 14 residues. CDR3 DNA sequence: TGTGCCAGCAGCCTGACTAGTGTGCGGAGTGAGCAGTTCTTC. Encoded protein: CASSLTSVRSEQFF.

This chain joins TRBV5-5 and TRBJ1-5; D ambiguous. V was clipped by 4 bases and J by 2 bases, with 4 bases between them. CDR3 size: 12 residues. The germline V gene has CDR1 SGHKS and CDR2 YYEKEE (reference sequence). CDR3 sequence reads: CASSHGNQPQHF. CDR3 in DNA: TGTGCCAGCAGCCACGGCAATCAGCCCCAGCATTTT.

This clone appeared once. The V and J genes are TRBV19 and TRBJ1-2; perhaps TRBD1 as D (5 bases). The ends were cut back, 5 bases at V and 4 bases at J, with 11 bases in the middle. Germline V lookup: CDR1 LNHDA, CDR2 SQIVND (reference sequence). This CDR3 region has 13 residues. CDR3: CASSSGRIYGYTF. CDR3 DNA: TGTGCCAGTAGTTCGGGACGGATCTATGGCTACACCTTC.

The V call is TRBV28, the J call TRBJ2-3; D unclear. Germline V gene lookup returns CDR1 MDHEN and CDR2 SYDVKM. The V end lost 6 bases, the J end lost 3 bases, and 13 bases lay between the germline ends. The CDR3 runs 14 residues. Written as DNA, the CDR3 is TGTGCCAGCAGACCGGGCCTTGGGACAGATACGCAGTATTTT. Protein: CASRPGLGTDTQYF. Together with reference TRBV28 and TRBJ2-3, the CDR3 gives the full variable domain: DVKVTQSSRYLVKRTGEKVFLECVQDMDHENMFWYRQDPGLGLRLIYFSYDVKMKEKGDIPEGYSVSREKKERFSLILESASTNQTSMYLCASRPGLGTDTQYFGPGTRLTVL.

This clone was recorded only once. The CDR3: CACTIASSTGELFF. Written as DNA, the CDR3 is TGTGCCTGTACTATTGCTAGCAGCACCGGGGAGCTGTTTTTT. The chain carries TRBV30 and TRBJ2-2, with D perhaps matching TRBD2 (5 bases). This CDR3 region has 14 residues. CDR1 is GTSNPN, CDR2 SVGIG, per germline (reference sequence). The V end was cut by 6 bases, the J end by 4 bases, with 15 bases between. Using reference TRBV30 and TRBJ2-2 for the parts outside the CDR3, the full variable domain is SQTIHQWPATLVQPVGSPLSLECTVEGTSNPNLYWYRQAAGRGLQLLFYSVGIGQISSEVPQNLSASRPQDRQFILSSKKLLLSDSGFYLCACTIASSTGELFFGEGSRLTVL.

The rearrangement uses TRBV4-1 and TRBJ2-1; TRBD2 aligns across 7 bases. V lost 1 base to trimming and J lost 7 bases; unmatched junction nucleotides: 1. The CDR3 contains 13 residues. Germline CDR1 is MGHRA and CDR2 is YSYEKL. As DNA, the CDR3 is TGCGCCAGCAGCCAAGCTAGCGGTAATGAGCAGTTCTTC. Its protein is CASSQASGNEQFF.

V gene TRBV11-3 combines with J gene TRBJ2-5, with 7 bases fitting TRBD1. The CDR3 has 14 residues. V was pared by 3 bases and J by 1 base, with 2 bases of the junction left unmatched. CDR1 is SGHNT and CDR2 is YENEEA in the germline V gene. CDR3 in DNA: TGTGCCAGCAGCTTCCGACAGGGCCAAGAGACCCAGTACTTC. Translated: CASSFRQGQETQYF.

In DNA form, the CDR3 reads TGCAGCGTCTCGACAGGGTCAAACTATGGCTACACCTTC. It translates to CSVSTGSNYGYTF. This chain uses TRBV29-1 with TRBJ1-2; the match to TRBD1 covers 7 bases. Per germline, CDR1 SQVTM and CDR2 ANQGSEA. The length of the CDR3 is 13 residues. J gave up 2 bases and V 6 bases, and 6 bases lay outside the gene matches.

This chain uses TRBV5-1 with TRBJ2-7; 7 nucleotides line up with TRBD1. Germline CDR1 reads SGHRS; CDR2 reads YFSETQ. The trim removed 1 base at V and 9 bases at J, leaving 13 bases unmatched. CDR3 length equals 15 residues. The CDR3 nucleotides read TGCGCCAGCAGCTTGTCAGGACAGGAGTCTACGGGGCAGTACTTC. This encodes CASSLSGQESTGQYF. The entire variable domain, with the rest obtained from reference TRBV5-1 and TRBJ2-7, is as follows: KAGVTQTPRYLIKTRGQQVTLSCSPISGHRSVSWYQQTPGQGLQFLFEYFSETQRNKGNFPGRFSGRQFSNSRSEMNVSTLELGDSALYLCASSLSGQESTGQYFGPGTRLTVT.

This clone occurred a few times. J is TRBJ1-4 and V is TRBV27; D is unresolved. The CDR3 length is 14 residues. Looked up from germline, CDR1 is MNHEY and CDR2 is SMNVEV (reference sequence). The V and J ends lost 3 bases and 7 bases respectively, with 12 bases between them. CDR3 nucleotide sequence: TGTGCCAGCAGTTTGGGCGGGCGGGGTGAAAAACTGTTTTTT. Its protein is CASSLGGRGEKLFF. The whole variable domain, remainder taken from reference TRBV27 and TRBJ1-4, is EAQVTQNPRYLITVTGKKLTVTCSQNMNHEYMSWYRQDPGLGLRQIYYSMNVEVTDKGDVPEGYKVSRKEKRNFPLILESPSPNQTSLYFCASSLGGRGEKLFFGSGTQLSVL.

The chain has TRBV11-2 and TRBJ2-7; 9 nucleotides line up with TRBD2. Germline values: CDR1 SGHAT, CDR2 FQNNGV. There are 15 residues in the CDR3. Trimming removed 5 bases from V and 6 bases from J; junction bases left unmatched: 11. This CDR3 is CASSPPGLAGTEQYF. The CDR3 DNA sequence: TGTGCCAGCAGCCCTCCAGGGCTAGCGGGAACCGAGCAGTACTTC.

The chain employs TRBV7-8 and TRBJ2-3, with TRBD1 matching over 7 bases. Trimming cost V 2 bases and J 4 bases; bases outside gene matches: 12. The germline CDR1 and CDR2 sequences are SGHVS and FQNEAQ. This CDR3 is built from 17 residues. The CDR3 region is CASSLRPGQRGADTQYF. In DNA, the CDR3 is TGTGCCAGCAGCTTAAGGCCGGGACAGAGGGGCGCAGATACGCAGTATTTT.

The chain carries TRBV19 and TRBJ1-5, with TRBD1 matching 10 bases. The V gene's germline CDR1 is LNHDA and CDR2 SQIVND (reference sequence). The CDR3 loop spans 17 amino acids. The junction had 13 bases not matched to a gene; V was cut back by 4 bases and J by 7 bases. The CDR3 loop is CASSTFGGQGVRQPQHF. The DNA of the CDR3 is TGTGCCAGTAGTACATTTGGCGGACAGGGGGTACGACAGCCCCAGCATTTT.

The V call is TRBV4-3, the J call TRBJ2-3, with TRBD1 matching over 9 bases. V was clipped by 0 bases and J by 9 bases; unmatched bases: 4. The germline V gene has CDR1 LGHNA and CDR2 YSLEER. The CDR3 sequence is 14 residues long. The chain's CDR3 is CASSQDYRGLTQYF. In DNA, the CDR3 is TGCGCCAGCAGCCAAGATTACAGGGGGCTAACGCAGTATTTT.

The chain joins TRBV7-8 to TRBJ2-2; tentative D call: TRBD2 (5 bases). The germline gives CDR1 SGHVS, CDR2 FQNEAQ. CDR3 size: 12 residues. Trimming left V 6 bases short and J 3 bases short, with 5 bases between. DNA of the CDR3: TGTGCCAGCAGACTAGACACCGGGGAGCTGTTTTTT. This sequence encodes CASRLDTGELFF.

This chain links TRBV27 with TRBJ1-6; D gene uncertain. Trimming stripped 1 base from V and 5 bases from J, with 15 bases between. In germline, CDR1 is MNHEY, CDR2 SMNVEV (reference sequence). The CDR3 extends over 17 amino acids. In DNA form, the CDR3 reads TGTGCCAGCAGTTTATTCGGTCTCCGGCTCAATAATTCACCCCTCCACTTT. Encoded protein: CASSLFGLRLNNSPLHF.

This clone appeared a single time. The chain joins TRBV7-2 to TRBJ1-2; D is unresolved. Trimming cost V 2 bases and J 6 bases, with 7 bases left between them. The germline gives CDR1 SGHTA, CDR2 FQGNSA. This CDR3 has 12 residues. CDR3 amino acids: CASSLIRNGYTF. In nucleotides, the CDR3 is TGTGCCAGCAGCTTAATTCGGAATGGCTACACCTTC.

This rearrangement joins TRBV7-3 to TRBJ2-1; D possibly corresponds to TRBD1 (5 bases). The CDR3 consists of 15 residues. The germline V gene encodes CDR1 SGHTA and CDR2 FQGTGA. V was pared by 5 bases and J by 7 bases, with 18 bases between. Here the CDR3 reads CASSPSGRAANEQFF. CDR3 bases: TGTGCCAGCAGCCCAAGTGGCAGGGCAGCAAATGAGCAGTTCTTC.

This chain connects TRBV2 to TRBJ1-1; the D gene is possibly TRBD1 (5 bases). Trimming took off 8 bases at V and 5 bases at J, with 18 bases between the two ends. Germline CDR1 SNHLY, CDR2 FYNNEI. The CDR3 is 14 amino acids. CDR3 in DNA: TGTGCCAGCGGGACCACCCGTGGGAGTACTGAAGCTTTCTTT. This gives the protein CASGTTRGSTEAFF. The full variable domain, with the rest looked up from reference TRBV2 and TRBJ1-1, is EPEVTQTPSHQVTQMGQEVILRCVPISNHLYFYWYRQILGQKVEFLVSFYNNEISEKSEIFDDQFSVERPDGSNFTLKIRSTKLEDSAMYFCASGTTRGSTEAFFGQGTRLTVV.

The rearrangement joins TRBV5-6 to TRBJ1-1, with D unresolved. The V gene's germline CDR1 is SGHDT and CDR2 YYEEEE. V was shortened by 5 bases and J by 11 bases, with 13 bases between the two germline ends. CDR3 length: 11 amino acids. The CDR3: CASSYGVEAFF. CDR3 DNA: TGTGCCAGCAGTTACGGGGTGGAGGCTTTCTTT. Complete variable domain (other parts from reference TRBV5-6 and TRBJ1-1): DAGVTQSPTHLIKTRGQQVTLRCSPKSGHDTVSWYQQALGQGPQFIFQYYEEEERQRGNFPDRFSGHQFPNYSSELNVNALLLGDSALYLCASSYGVEAFFGQGTRLTVV.

This CDR3 is CASSWTPRTYEQYF. The CDR3 bases are TGTGCCAGCAGCTGGACACCCAGGACCTACGAGCAGTACTTC. V usage is TRBV5-6 and J usage is TRBJ2-7, with D possibly matching TRBD1 (5 bases). The CDR3 extends over 14 amino acids. Germline CDR1 SGHDT, CDR2 YYEEEE. The germline V and J ends were trimmed by 3 bases and 2 bases, with 12 bases remaining between them.

V gene TRBV5-6 combines with J gene TRBJ1-5; TRBD1 might be the D (5 bases). V lost 3 bases and J 5 bases, leaving 12 bases between the germline ends. Germline lookup yields CDR1 SGHDT and CDR2 YYEEEE. CDR3 size: 14 residues. CDR3 sequence reads: CASSSQGRDQPQHF. The CDR3 DNA follows: TGTGCCAGCAGCTCCCAGGGTAGGGATCAGCCCCAGCATTTT.

This chain uses TRBV4-1 with TRBJ1-1; no definite D call. Germline V gene lookup returns CDR1 MGHRA and CDR2 YSYEKL. V was clipped by 0 bases and J by 0 bases, with 5 bases between them. This CDR3 has 14 amino acids. CDR3 in DNA: TGCGCCAGCAGCCAAGAGAGGGTGAACACTGAAGCTTTCTTT. Translating gives CASSQERVNTEAFF.

V is TRBV15 and J is TRBJ1-2, with 10 positions matching TRBD1. The CDR3 spans 17 residues. In germline, CDR1 is LNHNV, CDR2 YYDKDF (reference sequence). Trimming removed 0 bases from V and 5 bases from J; junction bases left unmatched: 9. The CDR3 spells CATSRDHTGQGEYGYTF. The DNA for the CDR3 is TGTGCCACCAGCAGAGATCATACAGGACAGGGGGAGTATGGCTACACCTTC.

V usage is TRBV11-3 and J usage is TRBJ2-7; 10 bases map to TRBD2. The V gene end was trimmed by 5 bases and the J gene end by 4 bases; junction bases not matched to a gene: 2. The CDR3 spans 13 residues. Germline V lookup: CDR1 SGHNT, CDR2 YENEEA. The DNA for the CDR3 is TGTGCCAGCAGCCGGACTAGCGGATACGAGCAGTACTTC. Translation: CASSRTSGYEQYF.

This clone was observed a few times. This chain connects TRBV28 to TRBJ1-1; the D is unclear. Trimming took 1 base from V and 8 from J, leaving 11 bases between them. This CDR3 has 13 amino acids. CDR1 is MDHEN and CDR2 is SYDVKM in the germline V gene. CDR3 sequence reads: CASSLLTSGEAFF. CDR3 coding DNA: TGTGCCAGCAGTTTATTAACGAGTGGGGAAGCTTTCTTT.

The J gene is TRBJ2-3, the V gene TRBV5-1; D gene ambiguous. The CDR3 has 11 residues. Trimming took off 2 bases at V and 6 bases at J, with 4 bases between the two ends. The germline gives CDR1 SGHRS, CDR2 YFSETQ. This CDR3 reads CASSFGDTQYF. The CDR3 nucleotides read TGCGCCAGCAGCTTTGGTGATACGCAGTATTTT.

The rearrangement uses TRBV5-1 and TRBJ2-3; D perhaps matches TRBD2 (6 bases). Trimming pared 0 bases from V and 1 base from J, leaving 15 bases between. Germline CDR1 reads SGHRS; CDR2 reads YFSETQ. The CDR3 totals 17 residues. The CDR3 spells CASSLDPRGSGTDTQYF. CDR3 nucleotide sequence: TGCGCCAGCAGCTTGGATCCCCGGGGGTCTGGCACAGATACGCAGTATTTT.

This sequence joins TRBV28 and TRBJ2-3; tentative D call: TRBD2 (6 bases). This CDR3 comprises 12 residues. V lost 5 bases to trimming and J lost 6 bases, with 9 bases between them. CDR1 and CDR2 from the germline V gene are MDHEN and SYDVKM. The CDR3 sequence is CASSPGVDTQYF. As DNA, the CDR3 is TGTGCCAGCAGTCCGGGAGTTGATACGCAGTATTTT.

The chain has TRBV10-3 and TRBJ2-7; D perhaps matches TRBD1 (6 bases). The CDR3 is 13 residues long. Germline lookup yields CDR1 ENHRY and CDR2 SYGVKD. The germline V and J ends were trimmed by 10 bases and 3 bases, with 16 bases remaining between them. Here the CDR3 reads CATTDRSNYEQYF. CDR3 bases: TGTGCCACCACCGACAGGTCCAACTACGAGCAGTACTTC.